The clone carrying this T cell receptor (beta chain) turned up a few times. The antigen is not known. This sample is part of a study of CD4+ T cells in melanoma. Germline V gene lookup returns CDR1 WNHNN and CDR2 SYGVQD (reference sequence). The CDR3 runs 14 residues. V was pared by 4 bases and J by 3 bases, with 1 base of the junction left unmatched. The repertoire was sequenced with immunoSEQ multiplex PCR; TCRdb's copy has only in-frame clones and lacks some. Of 9,500 to 13,000 clones listed, about 70% were seen once; the top ten hold around 12%. Overall study results and limits: Neoantigen-specific CD4+ T cells in melanoma reportedly had diverse differentiation states. CD8+ T cell, macrophage and B cell function reportedly correlated with neoantigen-specific CD4+ T cells.

Sequenced: cells from a culture (not recorded whether cultured in vitro). The chain combines TRBV10-1 with TRBJ2-3, with TRBD2 identical over 10 bases. This clonotype was sampled from a human donor with melanoma. The CDR3 reads CASSVSGGTDTQYF. The CDR3 DNA is TGCGCCAGCAGTGTTAGCGGGGGGACAGATACGCAGTATTTT.